This TCR beta chain emerged from a study of blood T cell repertoires in COVID-19 (dated by TCRdb to between 2020 and 2021). With regard to the full study: Samples covering the acute and convalescent phases of COVID-19 were provided by collaborators in the United States, Italy and Spain. The prospective study material was composed of cDNA or gDNA derived from T cells, B-cell-depleted T cells, or PBMCs. HLA class I and class II types, where available, came from metadata supplied by the sample provider rather than from assay-based typing. The repertoires were released in a freely available public database meant as a resource for research on the immune response to SARS-CoV-2. Samples were obtained from the ongoing ImmuneRACE study (first 160 participants) and from roughly 1,300 subjects provided by 6 global collaborators. Sample metadata almost always included a de-identified subject ID, COVID-19 status, age in years and sex. The dataset comprised deeply sampled blood TCRbeta repertoires from subjects exposed to, actively infected with, or recovered from COVID-19.

Results the study describes overall, beyond this receptor: The quantity of clinical and demographic metadata differed by source and by participant and was supplied without curation.

Regarding this clone: The antigen it binds to is not known. Base qualities were left out, and no much larger clone turns up one base away.

Trimming costs V 6 bases and J 8 bases, and their ends lie 19 bases apart. The germline V gene (reference sequence) yields MNHNY for CDR1 and SVGAGI for CDR2. From the cysteine up to the phenylalanine, the CDR3 has a length of 15 residues. Only the CDR3 portion is preserved as DNA: 45 bases, with reading frame beginning at the first base. TCRbeta CDR3 regions were amplified from genomic DNA by means of the immunoSEQ Assay, a bias-controlled multiplex PCR. The study's own analysis went as follows. The number of nucleated cells in each sample was estimated by amplification of reference gene primers within the assay. To quantify the absolute abundance of each unique TCRbeta CDR3 rearrangement, sequence reads were collapsed and filtered. For each sample, productive Simpson clonality was calculated as the square root of Simpson's diversity index across productive rearrangements. TCRdb mirrors the immuneACCESS table, restricted to in-frame sequences. Some clones are absent from its copies; in checked studies, under half trace to an unresolved V gene, and the reason for the others is unknown. V, J and clone size derive from that table, while D and trimming were established from the DNA sequence. The sample data list 150,000 to 200,000 clones, and about 90% of these were observed just once. The ten top clones hold 9.5% to 13% of the sample.

One collaborating source in Seattle enrolled patients during active infection and followed them longitudinally through the course of disease. The collaborating institutions used their own protocols to collect whole blood in K2EDTA tubes. For TCRbeta analysis, collaborators shipped samples in one of three forms: frozen whole blood, isolated PBMCs, or DNA extracted from either of those sample types. Recombination joined TRBV6-6 with TRBJ1-4; a tentative D match to TRBD1 spans 6 bases. The TCR comes from a woman aged 55-75 years with COVID-19, enrolled during active disease. The specimen was peripheral blood. The CDR3 amino acid sequence is: CASSVTGNGAEKLFF. The nucleotide sequence reads TGTGCCAGCAGCGTAACAGGGAACGGAGCAGAAAAACTGTTTTTT.